This TCR beta chain appears in the sequencing data of a study of radiation and T cells in renal cell carcinoma. Study-wide results and caveats: No pretreatment tumor biopsies were available for baseline clonotypes.

In regard to this clone: Its antigen is not known.

Method: immunoSEQ multiplex PCR; TCRdb's copy keeps in-frame clones and lacks some. The repertoire includes around 100,000 clones, 80% to 90% of them detected once, and 7.2% sits in the top ten. The time point was: blood 4 weeks post-SBRT, at nephrectomy. Regarding treatment: 15 Gy SBRT to primary tumor, nephrectomy 4 weeks later. Nephrectomy followed 15 Gy stereotactic body radiation by 4 weeks. Radiation-treated patients gave blood at baseline, week 2 and week 4. This CDR3 comprises 16 residues. V lost 0 bases and J 6 bases, leaving 15 bases between the germline ends. Germline CDR1 and CDR2: LNHNV and YYDKDF (reference sequence).

This chain joins TRBV15 and TRBJ1-5; maybe TRBD1 (6 bases). Sample: blood, taken from a patient whose treatment included radiotherapy and nephrectomy. This TCR was sampled from a man aged 55 to 70 with renal cell carcinoma. DNA of the CDR3: TGTGCCACCAGCAGAGATAGGTTGAGGGGGGCTCAGCCCCAGCATTTT. It translates to CATSRDRLRGAQPQHF. The full variable domain, rest sourced from reference TRBV15 and TRBJ1-5, is DAMVIQNPRYQVTQFGKPVTLSCSQTLNHNVMYWYQQKSSQAPKLLFHYYDKDFNNEADTPDNFQSRRPNTSFCFLDIRSPGLGDTAMYLCATSRDRLRGAQPQHFGDGTRLSIL.